This T cell receptor beta chain derives from a study of shared clonotypes between healthy human individuals. Study at large: CD4 naive and memory got three plates each, CD8 naive two, CD8 memory one.

CDR3 length: 15 residues. V was pared by 5 bases and J by 0 bases, with 11 bases between. CDR1 and CDR2 from the germline V gene are SEHNR and FQNEAQ (reference sequence). Naive-designated CD8 cells lacked CD45RO, were positively enriched for CCR7, and omitted terminally differentiated effector memory CD45RA+ cells. Donors were Caucasian adults residing in Nashville, Tennessee, USA. Clones were read by immunoSEQ multiplex PCR, and TCRdb kept only the in-frame ones, dropping some. The repertoire holds roughly 590,000 clones, with nearly 97% as singletons. The V call is TRBV7-9, the J call TRBJ1-3; D unresolved. The sequence was obtained from a woman younger than 45 in good health. The source material was naive CD8+ T cells sorted from blood. The CDR3 reads CASSPPVISGNTIYF. CDR3 DNA sequence: TGTGCCAGCAGCCCGCCGGTGATCTCTGGAAACACCATATATTTT.